This entry features one T cell receptor beta chain sequence. Its target is unknown. The sample comes from a study of cytomegalovirus exposure and HLA in healthy donors. Both 60 Vbeta primers and 13 Jbeta primers went into the PCR. Profiled with immunoSEQ multiplex PCR; TCRdb holds only in-frame clones, not every one. The sample includes some 78,000 clones, 70% to 80% seen only once; the top ten take over 7.5%. Study-level findings and limits: Equally common other TCR beta chains were less clonally expanded than HLA-associated ones, a later analysis found. An analysis that was carried out later associated approximately 15,000 TCR beta sequences with HLA alleles at 0.05 false discovery rate. An Asian-associated ancestry cluster reportedly showed fewer N-insertions than the roughly 670-donor mean in a later analysis.

The sequence derives from a middle-aged man in good health and CMV-seropositive. Sequencing was done on a sample of PBMCs.

The CDR3 reads CASSTGGELFF. The CDR3 DNA sequence: TGTGCCAGCAGTACGGGCGGGGAGCTGTTTTTT. The chain couples TRBV27 to TRBJ2-2, with D unclear. V lost 5 bases to trimming and J lost 7 bases, with 5 bases between them. Germline V gene data show CDR1 as MNHEY and CDR2 as SMNVEV (reference sequence). The CDR3 runs to 11 residues.